This T cell receptor (beta chain) was sequenced for a study of cytomegalovirus exposure and HLA in healthy donors. V lost 3 bases to trimming and J lost 4 bases, with 17 bases between them. Germline CDR1 is MNHEY and CDR2 is SVGAGI. The CDR3 consists of 16 residues. Points on this clone: As yet, its antigen is unknown.

Measured with immunoSEQ multiplex PCR; TCRdb has only the in-frame clones, and not every one. The table includes about 55,000 clones, approximately 92% detected once. Study-wide results and caveats: A few CMV-associated chains proved CMV antigen-specific in vitro.

The sequenced sample consisted of PBMCs. This receptor was obtained from a man in his late teens or twenties in good health and CMV-seronegative. The V call is TRBV6-5, the J call TRBJ2-3, with D possibly being TRBD1 (6 bases). CDR3 nucleotide sequence: TGTGCCAGCAGTTATACAGGGCCCCGATCCCCAGATACGCAGTATTTT. This sequence encodes CASSYTGPRSPDTQYF.